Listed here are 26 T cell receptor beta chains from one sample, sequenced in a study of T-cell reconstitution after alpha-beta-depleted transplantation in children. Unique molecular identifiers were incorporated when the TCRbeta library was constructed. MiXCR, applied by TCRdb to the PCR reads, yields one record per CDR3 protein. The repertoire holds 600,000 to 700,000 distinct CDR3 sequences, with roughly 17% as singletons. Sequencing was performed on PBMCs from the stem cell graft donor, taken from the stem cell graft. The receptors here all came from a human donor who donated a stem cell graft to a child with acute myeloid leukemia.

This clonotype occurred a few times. CDR3 residues: CSVDKQETQYF. The CDR3 nucleotides read TGCAGCGTTGACAAGCAAGAGACCCAGTACTTC. This chain links TRBV29-1 with TRBJ2-5; D gene uncertain. CDR1 is SQVTM and CDR2 is ANQGSEA in the germline V gene. The CDR3 is made up of 11 amino acids. The V end was cut by 3 bases, the J end by 2 bases, with 4 bases between.

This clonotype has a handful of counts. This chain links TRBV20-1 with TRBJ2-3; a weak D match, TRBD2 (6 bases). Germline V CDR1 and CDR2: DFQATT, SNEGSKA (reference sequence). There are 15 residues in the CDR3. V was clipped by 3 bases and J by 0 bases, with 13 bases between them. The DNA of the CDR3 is TGCAGTGCTAGCGGACCGGGGGTCAGCACAGATACGCAGTATTTT. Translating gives CSASGPGVSTDTQYF.

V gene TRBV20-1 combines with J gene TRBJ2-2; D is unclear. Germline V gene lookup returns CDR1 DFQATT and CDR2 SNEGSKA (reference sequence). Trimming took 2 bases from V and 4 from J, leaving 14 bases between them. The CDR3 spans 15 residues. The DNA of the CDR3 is TGCAGTGCTAGACAGAGTGGCTGGCGCACCGGGGAGCTGTTTTTT. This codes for CSARQSGWRTGELFF.

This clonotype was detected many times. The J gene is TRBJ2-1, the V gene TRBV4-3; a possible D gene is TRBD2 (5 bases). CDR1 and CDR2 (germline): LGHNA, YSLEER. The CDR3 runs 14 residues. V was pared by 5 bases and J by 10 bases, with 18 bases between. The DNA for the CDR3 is TGCGCCAGCAGCTCCTCTGGAAAAAGCGGAGAGCAGTTCTTC. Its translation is CASSSSGKSGEQFF.

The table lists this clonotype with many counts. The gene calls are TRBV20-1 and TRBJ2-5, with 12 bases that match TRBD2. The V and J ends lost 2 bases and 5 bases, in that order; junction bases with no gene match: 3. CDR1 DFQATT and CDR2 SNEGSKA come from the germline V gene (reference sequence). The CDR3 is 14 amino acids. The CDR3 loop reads CSARPTSGGETQYF. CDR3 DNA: TGCAGTGCTAGACCGACTAGCGGGGGTGAGACCCAGTACTTC.

CDR3 region: CASSYSVSSYTDTQYF. The CDR3 coding sequence is TGTGCCAGCAGTTACAGCGTTAGCAGCTACACAGATACGCAGTATTTT. The chain joins TRBV6-5 to TRBJ2-3, with D hard to call. The germline V gene has CDR1 MNHEY and CDR2 SVGAGI. There are 16 residues in the CDR3. Trimming shortened V by 2 bases and J by 2 bases, and 14 bases separated the two germline ends.

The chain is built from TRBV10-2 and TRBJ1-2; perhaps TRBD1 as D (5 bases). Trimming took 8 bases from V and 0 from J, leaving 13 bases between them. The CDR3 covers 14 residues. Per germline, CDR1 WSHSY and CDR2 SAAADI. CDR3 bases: TGCGCCAGCCCCCGGGACCCACCTAACTATGGCTACACCTTC. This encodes CASPRDPPNYGYTF.

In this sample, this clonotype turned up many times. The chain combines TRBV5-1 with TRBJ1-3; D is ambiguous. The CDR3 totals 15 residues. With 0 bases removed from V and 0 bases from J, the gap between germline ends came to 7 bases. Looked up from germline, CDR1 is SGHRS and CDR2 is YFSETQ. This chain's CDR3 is CASSLGTFSGNTIYF. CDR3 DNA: TGCGCCAGCAGCTTGGGTACCTTCTCTGGAAACACCATATATTTT.

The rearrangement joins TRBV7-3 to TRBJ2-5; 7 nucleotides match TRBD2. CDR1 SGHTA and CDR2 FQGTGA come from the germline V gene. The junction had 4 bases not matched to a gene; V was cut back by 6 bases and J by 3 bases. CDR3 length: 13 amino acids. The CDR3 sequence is CASRLSGEETQYF. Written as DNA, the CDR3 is TGTGCCAGCAGACTCAGCGGGGAAGAGACCCAGTACTTC.

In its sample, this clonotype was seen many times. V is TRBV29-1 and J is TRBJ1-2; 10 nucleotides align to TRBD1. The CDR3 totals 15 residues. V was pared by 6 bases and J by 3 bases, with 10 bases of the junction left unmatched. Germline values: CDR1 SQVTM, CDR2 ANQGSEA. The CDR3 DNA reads TGCAGCGTCTTCCCGGACAGGGGGAGGGACTATGGCTACACCTTC. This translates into CSVFPDRGRDYGYTF.

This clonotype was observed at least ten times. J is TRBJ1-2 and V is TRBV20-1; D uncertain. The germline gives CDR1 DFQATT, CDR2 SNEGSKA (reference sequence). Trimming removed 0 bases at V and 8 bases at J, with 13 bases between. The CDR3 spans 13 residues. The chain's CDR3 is CSARDPGSGGYTF. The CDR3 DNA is TGCAGTGCTAGAGATCCGGGCTCCGGGGGCTACACCTTC.

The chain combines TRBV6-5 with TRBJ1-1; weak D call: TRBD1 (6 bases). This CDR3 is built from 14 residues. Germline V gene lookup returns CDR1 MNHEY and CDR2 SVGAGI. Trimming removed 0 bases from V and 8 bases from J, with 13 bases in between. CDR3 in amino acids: CASSYSRQELEAFF. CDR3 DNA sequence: TGTGCCAGCAGTTACTCCAGACAGGAGCTCGAAGCTTTCTTT.

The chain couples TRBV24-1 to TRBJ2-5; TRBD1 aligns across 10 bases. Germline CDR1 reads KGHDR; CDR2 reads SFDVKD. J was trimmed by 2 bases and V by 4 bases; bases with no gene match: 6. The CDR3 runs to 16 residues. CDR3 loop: CATSDTGQGIQETQYF. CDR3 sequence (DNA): TGTGCCACCAGTGACACGGGACAGGGGATACAAGAGACCCAGTACTTC.

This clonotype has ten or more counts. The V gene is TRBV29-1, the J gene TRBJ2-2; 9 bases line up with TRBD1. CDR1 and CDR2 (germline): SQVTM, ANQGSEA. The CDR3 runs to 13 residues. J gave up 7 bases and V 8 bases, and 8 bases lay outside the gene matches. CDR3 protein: CSFRDRVHGELFF. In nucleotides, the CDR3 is TGCAGCTTCCGGGACAGGGTACACGGGGAGCTGTTTTTT.

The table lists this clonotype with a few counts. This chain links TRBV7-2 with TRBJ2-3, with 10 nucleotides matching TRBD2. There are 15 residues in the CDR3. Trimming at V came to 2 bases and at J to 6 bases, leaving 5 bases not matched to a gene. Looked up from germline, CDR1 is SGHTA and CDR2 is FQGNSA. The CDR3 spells CASSLTSGAGDTQYF. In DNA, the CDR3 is TGTGCCAGCAGCTTAACTAGCGGGGCTGGGGATACGCAGTATTTT.

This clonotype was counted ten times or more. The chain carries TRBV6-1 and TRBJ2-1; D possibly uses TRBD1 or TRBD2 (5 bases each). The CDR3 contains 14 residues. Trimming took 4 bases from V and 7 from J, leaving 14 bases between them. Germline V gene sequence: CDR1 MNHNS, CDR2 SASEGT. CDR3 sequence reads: CASSGDQRGNEQFF. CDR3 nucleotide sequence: TGTGCCAGCAGTGGGGACCAGAGGGGTAATGAGCAGTTCTTC.

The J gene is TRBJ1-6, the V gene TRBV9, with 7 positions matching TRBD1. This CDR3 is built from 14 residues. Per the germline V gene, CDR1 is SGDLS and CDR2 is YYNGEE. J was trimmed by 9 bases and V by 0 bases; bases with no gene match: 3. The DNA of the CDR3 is TGTGCCAGCAGCGTAGAGGGGACAGTTTCACCCCTCCACTTT. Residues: CASSVEGTVSPLHF.

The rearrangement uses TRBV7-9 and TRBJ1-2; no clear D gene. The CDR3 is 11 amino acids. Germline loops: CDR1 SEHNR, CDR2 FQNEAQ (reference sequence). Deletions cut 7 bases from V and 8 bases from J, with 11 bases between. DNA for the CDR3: TGTGCCAGCACCCAGGTGGGCGGCTACACCTTC. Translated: CASTQVGGYTF.

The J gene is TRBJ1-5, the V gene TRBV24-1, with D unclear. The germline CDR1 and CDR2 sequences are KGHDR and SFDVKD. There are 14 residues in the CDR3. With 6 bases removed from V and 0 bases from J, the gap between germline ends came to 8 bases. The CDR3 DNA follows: TGTGCCACCAGTTCTGGGGATAGCAATCAGCCCCAGCATTTT. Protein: CATSSGDSNQPQHF.

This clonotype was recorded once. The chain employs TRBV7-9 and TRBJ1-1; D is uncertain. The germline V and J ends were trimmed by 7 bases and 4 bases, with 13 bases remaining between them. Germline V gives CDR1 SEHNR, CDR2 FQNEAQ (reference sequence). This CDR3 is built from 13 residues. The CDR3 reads CASTTGRATEAFF. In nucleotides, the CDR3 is TGTGCCAGCACCACTGGGCGGGCCACTGAAGCTTTCTTT.

The CDR3 sequence: CSAATPGTSTDTQYF. The CDR3, as DNA: TGCAGTGCTGCTACCCCCGGGACCTCAACAGATACGCAGTATTTT. The chain combines TRBV20-1 with TRBJ2-3, with D possibly being TRBD1 or TRBD2 (5 bases each). There are 15 residues in the CDR3. V was pared by 5 bases and J by 3 bases, with 18 bases between. Germline V gene sequence: CDR1 DFQATT, CDR2 SNEGSKA (reference sequence).

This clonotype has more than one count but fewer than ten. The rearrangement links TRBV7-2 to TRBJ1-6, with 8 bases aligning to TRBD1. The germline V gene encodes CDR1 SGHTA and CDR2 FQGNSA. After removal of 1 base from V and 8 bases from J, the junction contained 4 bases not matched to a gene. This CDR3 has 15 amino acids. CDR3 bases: TGTGCCAGCAGCTTAGAGCCAGGGGGCTATTCACCCCTCCACTTT. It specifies CASSLEPGGYSPLHF. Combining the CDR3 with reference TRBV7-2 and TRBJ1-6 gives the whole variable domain GAGVSQSPSNKVTEKGKDVELRCDPISGHTALYWYRQSLGQGLEFLIYFQGNSAPDKSGLPSDRFSAERTGGSVSTLTIQRTQQEDSAVYLCASSLEPGGYSPLHFGNGTRLTVT.

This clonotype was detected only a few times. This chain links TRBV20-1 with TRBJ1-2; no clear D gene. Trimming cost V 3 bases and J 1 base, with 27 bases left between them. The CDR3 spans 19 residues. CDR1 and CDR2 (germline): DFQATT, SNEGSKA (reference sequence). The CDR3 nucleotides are TGCAGTGCTAGGGATCCCCTCAAGGGCCCCAACAGAATTAACTATGGCTACACCTTC. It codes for CSARDPLKGPNRINYGYTF.

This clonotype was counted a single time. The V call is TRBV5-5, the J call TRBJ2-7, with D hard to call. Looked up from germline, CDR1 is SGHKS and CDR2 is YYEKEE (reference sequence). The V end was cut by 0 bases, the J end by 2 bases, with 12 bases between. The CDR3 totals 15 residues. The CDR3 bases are TGTGCCAGCAGCTTGGGCTTCCCGTTTCCCTACGAGCAGTACTTC. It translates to CASSLGFPFPYEQYF.

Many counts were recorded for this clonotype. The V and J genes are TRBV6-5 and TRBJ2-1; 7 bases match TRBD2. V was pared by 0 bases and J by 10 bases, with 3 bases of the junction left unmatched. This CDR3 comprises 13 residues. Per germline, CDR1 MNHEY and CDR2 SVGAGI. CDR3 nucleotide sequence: TGTGCCAGCAGTTACTCGCGGGGAGGGGAGCAGTTCTTC. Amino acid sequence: CASSYSRGGEQFF.

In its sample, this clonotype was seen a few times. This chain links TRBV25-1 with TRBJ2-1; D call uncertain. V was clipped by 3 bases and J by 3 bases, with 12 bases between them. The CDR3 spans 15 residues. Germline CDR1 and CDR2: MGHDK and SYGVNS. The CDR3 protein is CASSDPGQIYNEQFF. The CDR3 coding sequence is TGTGCCAGCAGTGACCCCGGGCAGATCTACAATGAGCAGTTCTTC.